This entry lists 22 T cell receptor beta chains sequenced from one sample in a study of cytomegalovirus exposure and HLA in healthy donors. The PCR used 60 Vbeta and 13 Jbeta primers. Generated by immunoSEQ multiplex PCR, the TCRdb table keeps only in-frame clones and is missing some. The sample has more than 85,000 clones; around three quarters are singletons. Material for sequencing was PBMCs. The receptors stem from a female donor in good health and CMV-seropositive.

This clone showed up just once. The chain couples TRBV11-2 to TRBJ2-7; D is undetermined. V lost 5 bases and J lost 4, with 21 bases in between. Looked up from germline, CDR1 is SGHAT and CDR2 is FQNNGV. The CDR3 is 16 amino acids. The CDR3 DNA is TGTGCCAGCAGCCCAAACGTTGGCGGTATATTGTACGAGCAGTACTTC. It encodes CASSPNVGGILYEQYF.

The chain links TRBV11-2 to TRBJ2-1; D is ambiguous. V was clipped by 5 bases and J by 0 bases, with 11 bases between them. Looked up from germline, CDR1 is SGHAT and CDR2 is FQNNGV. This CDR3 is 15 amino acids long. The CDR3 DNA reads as TGTGCCAGCAGCCAGAACATTGGCTCCTACAATGAGCAGTTCTTC. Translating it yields CASSQNIGSYNEQFF.

The CDR3 coding sequence is TGCGCCAGCAGCCGAGTTATGAAGCAGCCCCAGCATTTT. This encodes CASSRVMKQPQHF. This chain links TRBV4-1 with TRBJ1-5; D is unresolved. V was clipped by 4 bases and J by 7 bases, with 11 bases between them. The CDR3 runs to 13 residues. Germline CDR1 MGHRA, CDR2 YSYEKL.

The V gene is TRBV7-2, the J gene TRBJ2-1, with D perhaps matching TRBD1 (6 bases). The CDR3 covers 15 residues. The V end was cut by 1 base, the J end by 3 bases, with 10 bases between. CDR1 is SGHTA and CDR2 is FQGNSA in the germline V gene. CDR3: CASSLVQGYYNEQFF. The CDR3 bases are TGTGCCAGCAGCTTAGTACAGGGCTACTACAATGAGCAGTTCTTC.

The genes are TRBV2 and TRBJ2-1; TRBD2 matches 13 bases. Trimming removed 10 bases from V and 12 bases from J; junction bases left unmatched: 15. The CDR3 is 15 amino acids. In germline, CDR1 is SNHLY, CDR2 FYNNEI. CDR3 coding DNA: TGTGCCACCGGGACTAGCGGGACCCACAGGGCAGGGCAGTTCTTC. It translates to CATGTSGTHRAGQFF.

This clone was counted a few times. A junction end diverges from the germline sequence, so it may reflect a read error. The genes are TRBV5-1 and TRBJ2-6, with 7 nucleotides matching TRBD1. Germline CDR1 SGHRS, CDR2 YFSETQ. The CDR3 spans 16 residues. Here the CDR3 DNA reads TGCGCCAGCAGCACTCACGGACAGGCCGGGGCCAACGGCCTGACTTTC. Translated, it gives CASSTHGQAGANGLTF.

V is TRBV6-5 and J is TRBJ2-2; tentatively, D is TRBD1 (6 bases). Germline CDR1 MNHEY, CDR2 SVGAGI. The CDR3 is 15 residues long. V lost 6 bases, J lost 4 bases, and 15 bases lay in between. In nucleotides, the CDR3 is TGTGCCAGCAGAACTACAGGGACGGGCACCGGGGAGCTGTTTTTT. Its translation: CASRTTGTGTGELFF.

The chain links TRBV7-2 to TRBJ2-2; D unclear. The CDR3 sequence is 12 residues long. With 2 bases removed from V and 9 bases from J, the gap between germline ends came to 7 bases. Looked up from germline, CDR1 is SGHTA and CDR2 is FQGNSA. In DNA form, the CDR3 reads TGTGCCAGCAGCTTAACCGACTGGGAGCTGTTTTTT. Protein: CASSLTDWELFF.

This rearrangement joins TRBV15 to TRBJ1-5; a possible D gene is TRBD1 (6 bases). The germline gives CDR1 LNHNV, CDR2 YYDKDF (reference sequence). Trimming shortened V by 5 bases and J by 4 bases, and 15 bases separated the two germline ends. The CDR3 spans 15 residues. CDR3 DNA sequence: TGTGCCACCAGCGGTCAGGGGCCCTTAAATCAGCCCCAGCATTTT. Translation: CATSGQGPLNQPQHF.

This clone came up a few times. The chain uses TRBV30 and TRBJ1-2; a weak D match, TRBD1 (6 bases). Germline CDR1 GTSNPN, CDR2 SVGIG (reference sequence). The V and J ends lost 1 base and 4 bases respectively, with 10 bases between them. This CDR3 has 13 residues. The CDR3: CAWSETGSYGYTF. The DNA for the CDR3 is TGTGCCTGGAGTGAAACAGGGAGCTATGGCTACACCTTC.

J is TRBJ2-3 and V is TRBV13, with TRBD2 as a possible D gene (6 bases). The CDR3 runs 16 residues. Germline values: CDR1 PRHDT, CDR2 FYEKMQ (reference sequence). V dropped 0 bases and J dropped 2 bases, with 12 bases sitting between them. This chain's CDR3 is CASSLGAGSFTDTQYF. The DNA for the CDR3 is TGTGCCAGCAGCTTAGGTGCGGGGAGTTTCACAGATACGCAGTATTTT.

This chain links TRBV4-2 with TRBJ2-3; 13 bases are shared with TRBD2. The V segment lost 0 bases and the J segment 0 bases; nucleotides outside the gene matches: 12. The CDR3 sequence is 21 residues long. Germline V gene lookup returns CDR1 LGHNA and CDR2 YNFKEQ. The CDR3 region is CASSQEWGGTSGVRSTDTQYF. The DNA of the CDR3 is TGTGCCAGCAGCCAAGAATGGGGGGGGACTAGCGGGGTTCGGAGCACAGATACGCAGTATTTT.

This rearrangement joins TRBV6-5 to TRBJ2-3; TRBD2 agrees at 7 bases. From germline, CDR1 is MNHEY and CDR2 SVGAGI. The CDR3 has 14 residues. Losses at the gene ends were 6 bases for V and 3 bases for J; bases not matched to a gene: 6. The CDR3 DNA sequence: TGTGCCAGCAGCAAGGGAGCGGGAACAGATACGCAGTATTTT. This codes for CASSKGAGTDTQYF.

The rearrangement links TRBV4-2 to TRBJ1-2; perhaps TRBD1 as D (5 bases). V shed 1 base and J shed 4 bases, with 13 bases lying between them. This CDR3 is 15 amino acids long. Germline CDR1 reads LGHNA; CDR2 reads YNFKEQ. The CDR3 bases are TGTGCCAGCAGCCAAGGGGCAGGGATGGTCTATGGCTACACCTTC. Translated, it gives CASSQGAGMVYGYTF.

The CDR3 sequence: CASSLGLAGGINEQFF. The CDR3 DNA follows: TGCGCCAGCAGCTTGGGGCTAGCGGGAGGTATAAATGAGCAGTTCTTC. V and J are TRBV5-1 and TRBJ2-1; 11 bases map to TRBD2. Germline loops: CDR1 SGHRS, CDR2 YFSETQ. This CDR3 spans 16 amino acids. The ends lost 0 bases at V and 7 bases at J; junction bases unmatched: 6.

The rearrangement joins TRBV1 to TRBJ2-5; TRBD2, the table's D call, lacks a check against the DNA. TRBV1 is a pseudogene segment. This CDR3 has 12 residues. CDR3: CTSSQDKETQYF. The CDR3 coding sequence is TGCACCAGCAGCCAAGATAAAGAGACCCAGTACTTC.

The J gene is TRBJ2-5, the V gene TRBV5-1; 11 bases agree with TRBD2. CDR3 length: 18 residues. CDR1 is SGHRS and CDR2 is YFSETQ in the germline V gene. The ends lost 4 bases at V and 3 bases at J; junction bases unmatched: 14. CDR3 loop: CASSLATSGVWAKETQYF. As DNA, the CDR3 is TGCGCCAGCAGCCTGGCGACTAGCGGGGTCTGGGCAAAAGAGACCCAGTACTTC.

In nucleotides, the CDR3 is TGTGCCAGCAGCCAGACTACCTCAGGACAGGGTGAGAACTATGGCTACACCTTC. This codes for CASSQTTSGQGENYGYTF. The V and J genes are TRBV4-2 and TRBJ1-2; 8 nucleotides align to TRBD1. The CDR3 is made up of 18 amino acids. Germline trimming cut 3 bases from V and 2 bases from J; bases unmatched to any gene: 14. Germline V gene lookup returns CDR1 LGHNA and CDR2 YNFKEQ.

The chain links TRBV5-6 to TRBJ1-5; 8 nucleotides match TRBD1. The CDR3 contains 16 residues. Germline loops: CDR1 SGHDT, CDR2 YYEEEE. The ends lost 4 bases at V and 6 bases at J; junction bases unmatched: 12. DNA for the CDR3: TGTGCCAGCAGCCGGGGTCCCAGGGGGCAGGGTCAGCCCCAGCATTTT. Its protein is CASSRGPRGQGQPQHF.

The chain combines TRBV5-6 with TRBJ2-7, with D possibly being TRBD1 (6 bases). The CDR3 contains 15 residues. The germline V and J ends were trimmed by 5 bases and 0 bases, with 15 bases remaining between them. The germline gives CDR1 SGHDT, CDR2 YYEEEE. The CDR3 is CASSPSDRSSYEQYF. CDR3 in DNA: TGTGCCAGCAGTCCTTCCGACAGGAGCTCCTACGAGCAGTACTTC.

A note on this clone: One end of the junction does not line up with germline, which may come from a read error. The CDR3: CSSSPRGPKGNTIYF. The CDR3 coding sequence is TGTTCCAGCAGCCCCAGGGGGCCGAAGGGAAACACCATATATTTT. The chain uses TRBV7-9 and TRBJ1-3; TRBD1 matches 8 bases. The CDR3 sequence is 15 residues long. Per germline, CDR1 SEHNR and CDR2 FQNEAQ (reference sequence).

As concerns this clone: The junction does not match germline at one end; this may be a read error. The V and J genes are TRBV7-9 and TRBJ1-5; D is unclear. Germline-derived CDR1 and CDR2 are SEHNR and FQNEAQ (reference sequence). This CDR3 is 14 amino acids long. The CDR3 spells CSSSHDSPSQPQHF. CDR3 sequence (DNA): TGTTCCAGCAGCCACGACTCCCCATCTCAGCCCCAGCATTTT.